Each of the 11 T cell receptor beta chains below was sequenced from the same sample in a study of early T cells in non-severe SARS-CoV-2 infection. TCRdb re-called the 5' RACE reads through MiXCR, storing one row per CDR3 protein. The repertoire holds some 67,000 distinct CDR3 sequences, less than 15% seen once, with approximately 5% in the top ten. The sample comprised whole blood. The receptors stem from an adult who was a healthcare worker with PCR-confirmed SARS-CoV-2 infection or an uninfected control (not recorded which).

The table lists this clonotype with many counts. V and J are TRBV5-1 and TRBJ2-3; 9 bases map to TRBD1. Unmatched junction bases numbered 11, after V lost 6 bases and J lost 6 bases. The CDR3 runs to 15 residues. Germline CDR1 is SGHRS and CDR2 is YFSETQ. The CDR3 coding sequence is TGCGCCAGCACCCAGGACAGGGGTCGGGGTGATACGCAGTATTTT. This sequence encodes CASTQDRGRGDTQYF.

This clonotype was seen a handful of times. This sequence joins TRBV29-1 and TRBJ2-5; D unclear. This CDR3 has 14 residues. Germline CDR1 and CDR2: SQVTM and ANQGSEA. V dropped 2 bases and J dropped 2 bases, with 12 bases sitting between them. CDR3 sequence: CSVEFVGRQETQYF. For the CDR3, the DNA is TGCAGCGTTGAATTTGTGGGCAGACAAGAGACCCAGTACTTC.

This sequence joins TRBV24-1 and TRBJ2-7; no firm D call. The CDR3 spans 14 residues. Between the trimmed V and J ends, which lost 1 base and 2 bases, there was a span of 8 bases. The germline V gene encodes CDR1 KGHDR and CDR2 SFDVKD. The DNA of the CDR3 is TGTGCCACCAGTGATTTCACCGCCCCCTACGAGCAGTACTTC. It specifies CATSDFTAPYEQYF.

This clonotype was recorded a few times. The chain employs TRBV19 and TRBJ2-4; tentatively, D is TRBD1 or TRBD2 (5 bases each). The CDR3 contains 16 residues. V was cut by 1 base and J by 0 bases, with 10 bases left in between. The V gene's germline CDR1 is LNHDA and CDR2 SQIVND (reference sequence). The CDR3 here is CASSIGGTLAKNIQYF. For the CDR3, the DNA is TGTGCCAGTAGTATAGGGGGGACGTTAGCCAAAAACATTCAGTACTTC.

This clonotype showed up just a few times. V is TRBV12-3 or TRBV12-4 and J is TRBJ2-3; perhaps TRBD1 as D (5 bases). V dropped 6 bases and J dropped 6 bases, with 10 bases sitting between them. The CDR3 has 12 amino acids. The CDR3 reads CASSYYRDTQYF. In nucleotides, the CDR3 is TGTGCCAGCAGCTACTACAGGGATACGCAGTATTTT.

There are a few counts of this clonotype. The V and J genes are TRBV10-1 and TRBJ2-5; a weak D match, TRBD1 (5 bases). Germline V gives CDR1 WNHNN, CDR2 SYGVQD (reference sequence). Trimming left V 7 bases short and J 1 base short, with 16 bases between. CDR3 length: 15 residues. Written as DNA, the CDR3 is TGCGCCAGCATTTCCCGCAGGGTAGGCCAAGAGACCCAGTACTTC. Translated, it gives CASISRRVGQETQYF.

A few counts support this clonotype. The CDR3 protein is CASSQDTPGGFADTQYF. The CDR3 DNA reads TGTGCCAGCAGCCAAGATACGCCAGGGGGCTTTGCAGATACGCAGTATTTT. The V call is TRBV14, the J call TRBJ2-3; 8 nucleotides agree with TRBD1. This CDR3 is built from 17 residues. CDR1 and CDR2 from the germline V gene are SGHDN and FVKESK. J was trimmed by 4 bases and V by 0 bases; bases with no gene match: 9.

This clonotype occurred once. V and J are TRBV7-2 and TRBJ2-7; D possibly corresponds to TRBD2 (5 bases). The CDR3 length is 14 residues. V was clipped by 11 bases and J by 0 bases, with 17 bases between them. Germline CDR1 is SGHTA and CDR2 is FQGNSA. The CDR3 reads CAVRGTLSSYEQYF. CDR3 coding DNA: TGTGCCGTTCGGGGTACCTTAAGCTCCTACGAGCAGTACTTC. The full variable domain, its missing parts supplied by reference TRBV7-2 and TRBJ2-7, is GAGVSQSPSNKVTEKGKDVELRCDPISGHTALYWYRQSLGQGLEFLIYFQGNSAPDKSGLPSDRFSAERTGGSVSTLTIQRTQQEDSAVYLCAVRGTLSSYEQYFGPGTRLTVT.

This clonotype has a count of ten or more. The chain employs TRBV7-3 and TRBJ1-1; D remains ambiguous. The CDR3 totals 13 residues. Trimming shortened V by 1 base and J by 0 bases, and 3 bases separated the two germline ends. The germline V gene encodes CDR1 SGHTA and CDR2 FQGTGA. The CDR3 DNA sequence: TGTGCCAGCAGCTTAAAGGTGAACACTGAAGCTTTCTTT. Protein product: CASSLKVNTEAFF.

This clonotype was observed a few times. The chain carries TRBV27 and TRBJ2-7, with unresolved D. CDR1 and CDR2 from the germline V gene are MNHEY and SMNVEV (reference sequence). CDR3 length: 15 residues. V dropped 2 bases and J dropped 4 bases, with 15 bases sitting between them. This CDR3 reads CASSLAPNPTYEQYF. The CDR3 bases are TGTGCCAGCAGTTTAGCCCCTAATCCCACTTACGAGCAGTACTTC.

The genes are TRBV11-2 and TRBJ2-1; D is perhaps TRBD1 or TRBD2 (6 bases each). CDR1 SGHAT and CDR2 FQNNGV come from the germline V gene. This CDR3 has 15 amino acids. V lost 6 bases and J lost 4, with 16 bases in between. CDR3 amino acids: CASRVIGGKYNEQFF. As DNA, the CDR3 is TGTGCCAGCAGAGTCATCGGGGGCAAATACAATGAGCAGTTCTTC.